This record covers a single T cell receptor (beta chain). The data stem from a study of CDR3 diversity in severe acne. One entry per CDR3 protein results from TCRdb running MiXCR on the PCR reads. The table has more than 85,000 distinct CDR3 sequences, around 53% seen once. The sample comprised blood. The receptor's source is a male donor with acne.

The CDR3 sequence: CASSGSTGYNSPLHF. CDR3 nucleotide sequence: TGTGCCAGCAGTGGGTCGACCGGGTATAATTCACCCCTCCACTTT. This chain links TRBV6-1 with TRBJ1-6; D not certain. The CDR3 consists of 15 residues. V lost 4 bases and J lost 4, with 11 bases in between. Looked up from germline, CDR1 is MNHNS and CDR2 is SASEGT.